Here is one T cell receptor beta chain with its context. How the authors handled the data: Reference gene primer amplification gave estimated nucleated cell counts. Assay used: immunoSEQ multiplex PCR; TCRdb lists only in-frame clones, some missing. V and J calls and clone size are copied from that table; D and trimming were computed from the DNA. The table has about 39,000 clones, just over 85% seen once. Looked up from germline, CDR1 is SGHRS and CDR2 is YFSETQ. V was clipped by 2 bases and J by 8 bases, with 13 bases between them. The CDR3 sequence is 14 residues long. The source of the sample is a study of blood T cell repertoires in COVID-19. About the research overall: COVID-19 samples from acute and convalescent phases originated in the United States, Italy and Spain. PBMCs, B-cell-depleted T cells, or T cells were the source of the cDNA or gDNA that made up the material.

The sequence came from a man between 65 and 79 years old with acute or convalescent COVID-19. The chain has TRBV5-1 and TRBJ1-4; D gene ambiguous. Sequencing used peripheral blood. CDR3 bases: TGCGCCAGCAGCTTTGCGGATAGGCCAGAAAAACTGTTTTTT. This encodes CASSFADRPEKLFF.